This entry lists 8 T cell receptor beta chains sequenced from one sample in a study of shared clonotypes between healthy human individuals. The protocol was immunoSEQ multiplex PCR, while the TCRdb copy is restricted to in-frame clones and leaves out a portion. The table shows 450,000 to 500,000 clones, with roughly 80% occurring only once. The sequenced sample was PBMCs. These TCRs come from a woman aged 40 to 55 in good health. Some clones in this sample may be carry-over from other donors' samples.

The chain recombines TRBV27 with TRBJ2-5; possibly TRBD1 for D (6 bases). The CDR3 runs to 10 residues. Germline-derived CDR1 and CDR2 are MNHEY and SMNVEV (reference sequence). V shed 7 bases and J shed 9 bases, with 9 bases lying between them. The CDR3 DNA reads as TGTGCCAGCACCTCAGGGGCCCAGTACTTC. This gives the protein CASTSGAQYF.

The genes are TRBV2 and TRBJ1-3, with no clear D. Germline V gene sequence: CDR1 SNHLY, CDR2 FYNNEI. This CDR3 has 12 amino acids. Trimming stripped 10 bases from V and 0 bases from J, with 7 bases between. DNA of the CDR3: TGTGCCATCCCTCGCTCTGGAAACACCATATATTTT. Encoded protein: CAIPRSGNTIYF.

The V gene is TRBV29-1, the J gene TRBJ2-7, with 9 bases matching TRBD1. The V and J ends lost 7 bases and 6 bases, in that order; junction bases with no gene match: 7. Germline V gene lookup returns CDR1 SQVTM and CDR2 ANQGSEA. This CDR3 spans 12 amino acids. CDR3 DNA sequence: TGCAGCGCTACCGGGACAGGGTTCGAGCAGTACTTC. Protein sequence: CSATGTGFEQYF.

The chain is built from TRBV7-3 and TRBJ2-7; no firm D call. Germline values: CDR1 SGHTA, CDR2 FQGTGA. The CDR3 is made up of 13 amino acids. V was clipped by 3 bases and J by 1 base, with 7 bases between them. The CDR3 region has the DNA TGTGCCAGCAGCTTCTCTAATTCCTACGAGCAGTACTTC. It translates to CASSFSNSYEQYF. The full variable domain, with the rest looked up from reference TRBV7-3 and TRBJ2-7, is GAGVSQTPSNKVTEKGKYVELRCDPISGHTALYWYRQSLGQGPEFLIYFQGTGAADDSGLPNDRFFAVRPEGSVSTLKIQRTERGDSAVYLCASSFSNSYEQYFGPGTRLTVT.

To note about this clone: The junction departs from the called germline gene at one end, perhaps through a read error. The V gene is TRBV7-7, the J gene TRBJ1-3, with 8 nucleotides matching TRBD1. Germline CDR1 SSHAT, CDR2 FNYEAQ (reference sequence). There are 15 residues in the CDR3. The DNA for the CDR3 is TGTGCTAGCAGCTTAGCACAGGGGGCTGGAAACACCATATATTTT. Encoded protein: CASSLAQGAGNTIYF.

As regards this clone: One base away lies a much larger clone, so this may be a sequencing read error. The rearrangement uses TRBV5-1 and TRBJ2-1; tentatively, D is TRBD2 (6 bases). The CDR3 runs 15 residues. V lost 4 bases to trimming and J lost 9 bases, with 20 bases between them. Germline V gene sequence: CDR1 SGHRS, CDR2 YFSETQ. In DNA, the CDR3 is TGCGCCAGCAGCCCCGGACGGGGGACGGGGCGTGAGCAGTTCTTC. Protein product: CASSPGRGTGREQFF.

A note on this clone: A far larger clone is off by one base, so a read error is likely. Other nucleotide sequences from this sample produce the same CDR3. Here the CDR3 reads CASSPLHRLEAVGDEQYF. The CDR3 bases are TGTGCCAGCAGCCCACTACACCGACTAGAGGCGGTGGGTGACGAGCAGTACTTC. The rearrangement joins TRBV5-6 to TRBJ2-7, with a weak D call TRBD2 (6 bases). The CDR3 has 18 amino acids. Per germline, CDR1 SGHDT and CDR2 YYEEEE. Trimming took off 4 bases at V and 5 bases at J, with 28 bases between the two ends.

CDR3 amino acids: CAISASGLEEKLFF. The CDR3 region has the DNA TGTGCCATCAGTGCATCAGGGTTGGAAGAAAAACTGTTTTTT. The chain recombines TRBV10-3 with TRBJ1-4; a possible D gene is TRBD1 (5 bases). Germline CDR1 is ENHRY and CDR2 is SYGVKD. With 4 bases removed from V and 8 bases from J, the gap between germline ends came to 14 bases. The CDR3 consists of 14 residues.